Listed below are T cell receptor beta chains from one sample, sequenced in a study of neurological immune-mediated disorders. TCRdb reanalysed the 5' RACE reads using MiXCR and keeps one entry per CDR3 protein. The sample shows about 59,000 distinct CDR3 sequences, 12% of them seen only once. Sequenced input: PBMCs. All receptors derive from a woman between 55 and 75 years old with HTLV-1-associated myelopathy (HAM/TSP). Each CDR3 is given with its conserved first and last residue. The D gene is left open where the match is weak. Clone size is shown for a subset of rows, as once, few, many or a class of expanded clone.

TRBJ2-5 | TRBV5-1 | many | - | CASNSGRGRETQYF | TGCGCCAGTAATAGCGGAAGGGGGCGGGAGACCCAGTACTTC
TRBJ2-3 | TRBV29-1 | - | TRBD2 | CSLALAGGPSGEDTQYF | TGCAGCCTTGCTTTAGCGGGAGGGCCCTCCGGGGAAGATACGCAGTATTTT
TRBJ2-7 | TRBV18 | many | - | CASSPIPGLVEQYF | TGTGCCAGCTCACCAATCCCGGGACTCGTCGAGCAGTACTTC
TRBJ1-1 | TRBV18 | many | - | CASSPREGSNEAFF | TGTGCCAGCTCACCCAGGGAAGGAAGCAATGAAGCTTTCTTT
TRBJ2-7 | TRBV27 | medium-sized | - | CASSWGGEQYF | TGTGCCAGCAGTTGGGGCGGCGAGCAGTACTTC
TRBJ2-5 | TRBV7-9 | many | - | CASSLARAARVETQYF | TGTGCCAGCAGCTTAGCGCGAGCCGCCCGGGTAGAGACCCAGTACTTC
TRBJ1-3 | TRBV28 | many | TRBD1 | CASLQGLRGNTIYF | TGTGCCAGTTTACAGGGGTTGAGGGGAAACACCATATATTTT
TRBJ2-2 | TRBV7-9 | many | - | CASSLLRPGNTGELFF | TGTGCCAGCAGCTTACTTCGGCCAGGGAACACCGGGGAGCTGTTTTTT
TRBJ2-1 | TRBV20-1 | many | - | CSAILSSYNEQFF | TGCAGTGCTATTCTGAGCTCCTACAATGAGCAGTTCTTC
TRBJ2-1 | TRBV7-2 | many | - | CASSLDGKRNNEQFF | TGTGCCAGCAGCTTGGACGGGAAAAGGAACAATGAGCAGTTCTTC
TRBJ2-1 | TRBV18 | - | TRBD1 | CASSTYMGPQGAFSYNEQFF | TGTGCCAGCTCAACTTACATGGGGCCACAGGGGGCTTTCTCCTACAATGAGCAGTTCTTC
TRBJ1-1 | TRBV12-3/TRBV12-4 | few | - | CASRLTGFTEAFF | TGTGCCAGCAGGTTGACGGGGTTTACTGAAGCTTTCTTT
TRBJ1-1 | TRBV7-8 | - | TRBD1 | CASRRRPQGAPNTEAFF | TGTGCCAGCAGAAGAAGGCCGCAGGGGGCGCCGAACACTGAAGCTTTCTTT
TRBJ2-7 | TRBV18 | many | TRBD1 | CASSPLDRGHEQYF | TGTGCCAGCTCACCACTTGACAGGGGGCACGAGCAGTACTTC
TRBJ2-1 | TRBV5-1 | many | TRBD2 | CASSGGLMKQFF | TGCGCCAGCAGCGGGGGACTAATGAAGCAGTTCTTC
TRBJ2-1 | TRBV5-1 | many | - | CASSLGAPYNEQFF | TGCGCCAGCAGCCTCGGGGCGCCCTACAATGAGCAGTTCTTC
TRBJ2-5 | TRBV2 | many | - | CASRPRVQETQYF | TGTGCCAGCAGACCCAGGGTCCAAGAGACCCAGTACTTC
TRBJ1-6 | TRBV4-1 | many | - | CASSQDQKDPLHF | TGCGCCAGCAGCCAAGATCAGAAGGACCCCCTCCACTTT
TRBJ2-1 | TRBV20-1 | many | TRBD2 | CSARALSGAYNEQFF | TGCAGTGCTAGGGCCCTGAGCGGGGCCTACAATGAGCAGTTCTTC
TRBJ2-3 | TRBV7-9 | many | - | CASRSITPRGADTQYF | TGTGCCAGCAGAAGCATCACACCCAGGGGGGCAGATACGCAGTATTTT
TRBJ2-1 | TRBV5-1 | - | - | CASSLGQCLYNEQFF | TGCGCCAGCAGCTTGGGACAGTGTCTTTACAATGAGCAGTTCTTC
TRBJ2-1 | TRBV20-1 | many | TRBD2 | CSAPTGLAGYNEQFF | TGCAGTGCTCCAACAGGACTAGCGGGATACAATGAGCAGTTCTTC
TRBJ2-1 | TRBV11-2 | many | TRBD1 | CASSLLHHRDRGHSEQFF | TGTGCCAGCAGCTTATTGCACCACCGGGACAGGGGGCACAGTGAGCAGTTCTTC
TRBJ2-1 | TRBV5-1 | many | TRBD1 | CATSKPTGVEQFF | TGCGCCACCTCGAAACCGACAGGGGTTGAGCAGTTCTTC
TRBJ2-3 | TRBV5-1 | many | - | CASSPKSADTQYF | TGCGCCAGCAGCCCCAAGTCGGCAGATACGCAGTATTTT
TRBJ2-1 | TRBV20-1 | many | TRBD2 | CSARVAVAGDNEQFF | TGCAGTGCTAGAGTTGCGGTAGCGGGAGACAATGAGCAGTTCTTC
TRBJ2-2 | TRBV7-9 | - | TRBD2 | CASSQRLAGDRTTGELFF | TGTGCCAGCAGCCAAAGACTAGCGGGAGATAGGACCACCGGGGAGCTGTTTTTT
TRBJ2-5 | TRBV4-2 | many | - | CASSQERETQYF | TGTGCCAGCAGCCAAGAGCGGGAGACCCAGTACTTC
TRBJ2-1 | TRBV20-1 | many | TRBD2 | CSASLGGGNEQFF | TGCAGTGCTTCCCTGGGGGGGGGGAATGAGCAGTTCTTC
TRBJ2-5 | TRBV20-1 | many | TRBD2 | CSATGQPGLAGGRGETQYF | TGCAGTGCTACGGGACAGCCCGGACTAGCGGGAGGCCGGGGAGAGACCCAGTACTTC
TRBJ1-1 | TRBV10-3 | many | - | CAISDTGGTEAFF | TGTGCCATCAGTGATACAGGTGGCACTGAAGCTTTCTTT
TRBJ2-7 | TRBV27 | - | - | CATGYPYEQYF | TGTGCCACCGGATATCCCTACGAGCAGTACTTC
TRBJ2-7 | TRBV5-1 | many | - | CASSLEGYYEQYF | TGCGCCAGCAGCTTGGAGGGATACTACGAGCAGTACTTC
TRBJ2-2 | TRBV5-1 | many | TRBD2 | CASSLGLAGGPRTGELFF | TGCGCCAGCAGCCTCGGACTAGCGGGAGGGCCAAGGACCGGGGAGCTGTTTTTT